What follows describes a single T cell receptor (beta chain). As yet, its antigen is unknown. TCRdb re-called the multiplex PCR reads through MiXCR, storing one row per CDR3 protein. The sample has 70,000 or so distinct CDR3 sequences, approximately 40% seen once. This record belongs to a study of breast tumors, draining lymph nodes, adjacent tissues. The CDR3 loop spans 17 amino acids. The ends were cut back, 1 base at V and 2 bases at J, with 17 bases in the middle. Per the germline V gene, CDR1 is LNHNV and CDR2 is YYDKDF (reference sequence). Regarding the study as a whole: Compared with lymph nodes, tumors were less diverse; compared with nontumor tissue, more.

The sequenced sample was breast tumor tissue. The clonotype comes from a female donor with breast cancer. Some clones in this sample may be carry-over from other donors' samples. This chain links TRBV15 with TRBJ2-5; no clear D gene. The CDR3, as DNA: TGTGCCACCAGCAGAGTTAGGGCCAGCTCAAATCAAGAGACCCAGTACTTC. Amino acids: CATSRVRASSNQETQYF.